The 3 T cell receptor beta chains listed next were all sequenced from one sample in a study of blood T cell repertoires in COVID-19. Method: immunoSEQ multiplex PCR; TCRdb's copy keeps in-frame clones and lacks some. The sample records about 250,000 clones, roughly 85% being singletons. The sequenced material came from PBMCs or T cells enriched from blood (not recorded which). The source of these receptors is a man in his forties or fifties who had been exposed to COVID-19.

The chain recombines TRBV5-6 with TRBJ1-3; D is ambiguous. Germline V gives CDR1 SGHDT, CDR2 YYEEEE. Between the trimmed V and J ends, which lost 4 bases and 0 bases, there was a span of 14 bases. This CDR3 spans 16 amino acids. CDR3 nucleotide sequence: TGTGCCAGCAGCCCAAGCCGGGTTTTCTCTGGAAACACCATATATTTT. This gives the protein CASSPSRVFSGNTIYF.

The chain recombines TRBV18 with TRBJ1-1, with TRBD1 matching over 7 bases. The CDR3 consists of 13 residues. V was clipped by 5 bases and J by 4 bases; unmatched bases: 4. Per the germline V gene, CDR1 is KGHSH and CDR2 is LQKENI. CDR3 amino acids: CASSGQVGTEAFF. The CDR3 nucleotides read TGTGCCAGCTCAGGACAGGTGGGCACTGAAGCTTTCTTT.

The V call is TRBV2, the J call TRBJ2-7; no clear D. The CDR3 runs to 12 residues. The germline V and J ends were trimmed by 4 bases and 2 bases, with 6 bases remaining between them. Germline V CDR1 and CDR2: SNHLY, FYNNEI. The CDR3 region is CASSVSAYEQYF. As DNA, the CDR3 is TGTGCCAGCAGTGTCAGCGCCTACGAGCAGTACTTC.